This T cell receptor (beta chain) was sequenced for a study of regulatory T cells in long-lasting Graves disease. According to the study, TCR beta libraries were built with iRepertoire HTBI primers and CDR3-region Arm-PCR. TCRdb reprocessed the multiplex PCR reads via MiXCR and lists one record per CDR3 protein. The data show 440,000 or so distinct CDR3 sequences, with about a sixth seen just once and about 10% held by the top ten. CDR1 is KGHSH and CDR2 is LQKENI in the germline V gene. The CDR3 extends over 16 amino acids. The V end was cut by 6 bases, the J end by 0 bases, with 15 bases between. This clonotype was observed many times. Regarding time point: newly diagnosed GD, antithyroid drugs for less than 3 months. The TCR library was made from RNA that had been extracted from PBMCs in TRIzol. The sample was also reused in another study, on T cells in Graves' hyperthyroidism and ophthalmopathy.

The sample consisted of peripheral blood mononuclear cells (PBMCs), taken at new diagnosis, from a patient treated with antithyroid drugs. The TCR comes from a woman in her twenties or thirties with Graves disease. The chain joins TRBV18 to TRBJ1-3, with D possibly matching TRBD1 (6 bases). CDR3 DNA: TGTGCCAGCTCCCCAGACAGGCCGGTCTCTGGAAACACCATATATTTT. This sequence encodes CASSPDRPVSGNTIYF. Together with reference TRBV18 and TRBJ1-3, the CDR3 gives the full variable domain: NAGVMQNPRHLVRRRGQEARLRCSPMKGHSHVYWYRQLPEEGLKFMVYLQKENIIDESGMPKERFSAEFPKEGPSILRIQQVVRGDSAAYFCASSPDRPVSGNTIYFGEGSWLTVV.